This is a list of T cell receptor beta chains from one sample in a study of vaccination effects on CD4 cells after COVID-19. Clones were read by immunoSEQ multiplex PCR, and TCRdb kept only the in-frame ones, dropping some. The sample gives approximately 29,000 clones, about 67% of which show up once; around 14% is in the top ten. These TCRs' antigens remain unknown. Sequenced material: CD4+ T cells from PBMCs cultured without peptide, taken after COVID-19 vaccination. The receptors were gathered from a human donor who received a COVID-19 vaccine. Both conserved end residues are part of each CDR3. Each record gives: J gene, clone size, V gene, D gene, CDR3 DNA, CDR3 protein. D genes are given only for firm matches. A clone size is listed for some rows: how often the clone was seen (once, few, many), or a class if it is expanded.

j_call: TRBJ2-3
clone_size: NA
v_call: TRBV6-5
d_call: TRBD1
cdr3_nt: TGTGCCAGCACCGCGGACAGGGGACGATCAGATACGCAGTATTTT
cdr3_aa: CASTADRGRSDTQYF

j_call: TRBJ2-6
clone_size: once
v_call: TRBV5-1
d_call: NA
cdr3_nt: TGCGCCAGCACCCCGAGGGGTTCTGGGGCCAACGTCCTGACTTTC
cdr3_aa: CASTPRGSGANVLTF

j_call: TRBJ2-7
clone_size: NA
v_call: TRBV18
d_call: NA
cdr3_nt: TGTGCCAGCTCACCGGGACCTTCGGGACGGACCTTCTACGAGCAGTACTTC
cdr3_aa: CASSPGPSGRTFYEQYF

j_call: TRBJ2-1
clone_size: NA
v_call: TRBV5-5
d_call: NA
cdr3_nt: TGTGCCAGCAGCTTGGAGTGGGGGCTTGGGCACAATGAGCAGTTCTTC
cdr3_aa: CASSLEWGLGHNEQFF

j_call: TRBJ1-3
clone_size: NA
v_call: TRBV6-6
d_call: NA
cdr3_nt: TGTGCCAGCAATCCAGGGGTCTCTGGAAACACCATATATTTT
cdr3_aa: CASNPGVSGNTIYF

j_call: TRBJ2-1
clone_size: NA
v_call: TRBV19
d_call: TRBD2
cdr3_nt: TGTGCCAGTAGTACCCCAAAGCGGGGATCGTACAATGAGCAGTTCTTC
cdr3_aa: CASSTPKRGSYNEQFF

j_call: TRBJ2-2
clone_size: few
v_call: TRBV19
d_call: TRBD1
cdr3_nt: TGTGCCACCGACAGGGGGAACACCGGGGAGCTGTTTTTT
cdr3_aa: CATDRGNTGELFF

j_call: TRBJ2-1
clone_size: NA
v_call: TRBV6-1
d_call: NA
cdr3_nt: TGTGCCAGCAGTGAAAGGGCACCAACCTACAATGAGCAGTTCTTC
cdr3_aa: CASSERAPTYNEQFF

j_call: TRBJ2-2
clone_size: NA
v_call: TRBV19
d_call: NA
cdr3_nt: TGTGCCAGTAGAATTGGCGGGGAGCTGTTTTTT
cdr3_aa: CASRIGGELFF

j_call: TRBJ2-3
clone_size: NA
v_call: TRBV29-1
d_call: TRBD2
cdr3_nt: TGCAGCGTTAGAGCGGGAAGCACAGATACGCAGTATTTT
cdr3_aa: CSVRAGSTDTQYF

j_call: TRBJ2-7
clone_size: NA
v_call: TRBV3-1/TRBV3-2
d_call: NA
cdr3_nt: TGTGCCAGCAGCCAAACACTCTCCTACGAGCAGTACTTC
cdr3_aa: CASSQTLSYEQYF

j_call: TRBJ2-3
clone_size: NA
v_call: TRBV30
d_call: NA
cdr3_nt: TGTGCCTGGAGTGTGATCGACGGGGGTACGCAGTATTTT
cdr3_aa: CAWSVIDGGTQYF

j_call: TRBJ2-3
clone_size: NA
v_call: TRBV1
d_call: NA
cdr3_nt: TGCACCAGCAGCCAAGATGGGACTAGAGACGGGGCAGATACGCAGTATTTT
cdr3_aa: CTSSQDGTRDGADTQYF

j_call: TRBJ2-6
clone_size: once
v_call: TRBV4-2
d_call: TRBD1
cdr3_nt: TGTGCCAGCAGCCAAACAGGGGGCGCTGGGGCCAACGTCCTGACTTTC
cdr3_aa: CASSQTGGAGANVLTF

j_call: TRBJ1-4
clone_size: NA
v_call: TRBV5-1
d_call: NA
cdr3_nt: TGCGCCAGCAGCTTGGAGGGGACTGGGGGCGAAAAACTGTTTTTT
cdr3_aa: CASSLEGTGGEKLFF

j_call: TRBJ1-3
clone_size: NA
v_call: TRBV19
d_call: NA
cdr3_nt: TGTGCCAGTAGCTCGGGTTCGGGAAACACCATATATTTT
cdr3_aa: CASSSGSGNTIYF

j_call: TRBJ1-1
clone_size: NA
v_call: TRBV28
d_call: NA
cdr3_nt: TGTGCCAGCAGCATCCCCAGGGGTGGGACTGAAGCTTTCTTT
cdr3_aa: CASSIPRGGTEAFF

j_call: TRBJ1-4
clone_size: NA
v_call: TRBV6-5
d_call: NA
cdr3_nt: TGTGCCAGCAGCCTCGACGGTGCAACTAATGAAAAACTGTTTTTT
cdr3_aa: CASSLDGATNEKLFF

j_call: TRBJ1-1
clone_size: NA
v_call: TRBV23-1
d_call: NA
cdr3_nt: TGCGCCAGCAGTCAATCCCCCCACGACAGGATTTACACTGAAGCTTTCTTT
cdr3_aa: CASSQSPHDRIYTEAFF

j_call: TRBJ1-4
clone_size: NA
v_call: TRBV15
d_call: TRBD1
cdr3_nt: TGTGCCACCAGCAGAGGAGATTACAGGGGAGGGACTAATGAAAAACTGTTTTTT
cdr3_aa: CATSRGDYRGGTNEKLFF

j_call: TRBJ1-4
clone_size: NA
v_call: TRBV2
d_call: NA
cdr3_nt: TGTGCCAGCAGTTGGCAGGGGAGAAACGAAAAACTGTTTTTT
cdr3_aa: CASSWQGRNEKLFF

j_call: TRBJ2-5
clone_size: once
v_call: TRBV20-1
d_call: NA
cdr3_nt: TGCAGCGGGGGGCAGGGAAAGACCCAGTACTTC
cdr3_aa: CSGGQGKTQYF

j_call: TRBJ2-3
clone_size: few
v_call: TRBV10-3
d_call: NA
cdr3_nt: TGTGCCATCAGTGAGGTCGGTGGGAACACAGATACGCAGTATTTT
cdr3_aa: CAISEVGGNTDTQYF

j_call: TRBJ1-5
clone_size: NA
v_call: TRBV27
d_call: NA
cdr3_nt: TGTGCCAGCAGTTTATCACAGGGAGTCAATCAGCCCCAGCATTTT
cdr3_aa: CASSLSQGVNQPQHF

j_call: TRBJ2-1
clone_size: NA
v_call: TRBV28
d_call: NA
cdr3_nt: TGTGCCAGTACCCGCCTTCCGAGCTCCTACAATGAGCAGTTCTTC
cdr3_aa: CASTRLPSSYNEQFF

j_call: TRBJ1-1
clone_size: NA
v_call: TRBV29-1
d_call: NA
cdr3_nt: TGCAGCGTTGAGCGGGCAGAGAACACTGAAGCTTTCTTT
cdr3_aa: CSVERAENTEAFF

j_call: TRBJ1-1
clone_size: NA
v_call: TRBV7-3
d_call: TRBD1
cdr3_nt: TGTGCCAGCAGCGTAGAGAGGGACAGCGAAGCTTTCTTT
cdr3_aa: CASSVERDSEAFF

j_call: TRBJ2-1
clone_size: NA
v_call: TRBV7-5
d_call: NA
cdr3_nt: TGTGCCAGAAGCTTGTCAGGGGCAACTTTTAATGAGCAGTTCTTC
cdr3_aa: CARSLSGATFNEQFF

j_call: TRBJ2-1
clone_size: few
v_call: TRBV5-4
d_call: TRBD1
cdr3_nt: TGTGCCAGCAGCTTCGGACAGGGCTTCTACAATGAGCAGTTCTTC
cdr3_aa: CASSFGQGFYNEQFF

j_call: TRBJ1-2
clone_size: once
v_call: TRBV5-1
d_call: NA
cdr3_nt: TGCGCCAGCAGCTTGGAGGGGCCCCCCGACTATGGCTACACCTTC
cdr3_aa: CASSLEGPPDYGYTF

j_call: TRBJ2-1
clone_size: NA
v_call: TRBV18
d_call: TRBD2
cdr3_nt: TGTGCCAGCTCACCAGTTAGCGGGGGACACAATGAGCAGTTCTTC
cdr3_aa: CASSPVSGGHNEQFF

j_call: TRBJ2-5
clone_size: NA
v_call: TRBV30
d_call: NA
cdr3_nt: TGTGCCTGGTCCTCGAGGTTCCAAGAGACCCAGTACTTC
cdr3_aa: CAWSSRFQETQYF

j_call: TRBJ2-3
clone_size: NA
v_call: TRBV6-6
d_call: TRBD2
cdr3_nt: TGTGCCAGCAGTCACGAGCTAGCGGGAGTGAAAGATACGCAGTATTTT
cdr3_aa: CASSHELAGVKDTQYF

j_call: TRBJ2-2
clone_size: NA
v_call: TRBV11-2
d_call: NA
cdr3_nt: TGTGCCAGCAGCCCGCATGTCACCGGGGAGCTGTTTTTT
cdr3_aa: CASSPHVTGELFF

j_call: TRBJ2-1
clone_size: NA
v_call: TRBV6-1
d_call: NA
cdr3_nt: TGTGCCAGCAGTCAAGACGGGGTGAGCTCCTACAATGAGCAGTTCTTC
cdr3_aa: CASSQDGVSSYNEQFF

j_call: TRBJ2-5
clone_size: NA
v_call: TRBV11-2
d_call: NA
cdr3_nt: TGTGCCAGCAGCTTAGAGTGGAGTGAAGAGACCCAGTACTTC
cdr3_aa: CASSLEWSEETQYF

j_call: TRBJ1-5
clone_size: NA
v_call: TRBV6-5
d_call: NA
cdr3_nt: TGTGCCAGCATCATAAACCAGGATAGCAATCAGCCCCAGCATTTT
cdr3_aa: CASIINQDSNQPQHF

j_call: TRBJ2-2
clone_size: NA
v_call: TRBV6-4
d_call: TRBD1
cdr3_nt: TGTGCCAGCAGTGAGGGACAGGGGGACACCGGGGAGCTGTTTTTT
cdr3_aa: CASSEGQGDTGELFF

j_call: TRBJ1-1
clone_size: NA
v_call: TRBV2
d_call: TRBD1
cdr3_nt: TGTGCCAGCAGGAAGGGACAGGGTTGGACTGAAGCTTTCTTT
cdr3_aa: CASRKGQGWTEAFF

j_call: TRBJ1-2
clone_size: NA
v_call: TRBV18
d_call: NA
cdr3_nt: TGTGCCAGCTCACCACCGGGGGACTATGGCTACACCTTC
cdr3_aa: CASSPPGDYGYTF

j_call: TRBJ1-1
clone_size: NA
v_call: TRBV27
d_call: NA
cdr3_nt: TGTGCCAGCAGTTTAAAGGGAAAGAACACTGAAGCTTTCTTT
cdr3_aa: CASSLKGKNTEAFF

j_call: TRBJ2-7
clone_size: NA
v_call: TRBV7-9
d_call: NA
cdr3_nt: TGTGCCAGCAGCGTACTCAACTACGAGCAGTACTTC
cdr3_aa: CASSVLNYEQYF

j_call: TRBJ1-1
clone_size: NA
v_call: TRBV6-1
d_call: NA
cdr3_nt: TGTGCCAGCAGTGAACCGCCCGGACTTACCCCTGAAGCTTTCTTT
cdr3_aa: CASSEPPGLTPEAFF

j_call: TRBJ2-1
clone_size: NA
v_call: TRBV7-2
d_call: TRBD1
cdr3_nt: TGTGCCAGCAGCCCGGACAGGGGGTCCTACAATGAGCAGTTCTTC
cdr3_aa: CASSPDRGSYNEQFF

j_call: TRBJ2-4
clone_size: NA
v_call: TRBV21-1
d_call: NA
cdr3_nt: TGTGCCAGCACCAAAAGGGTGGGCAAAAACATTCAGTACTTC
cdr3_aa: CASTKRVGKNIQYF

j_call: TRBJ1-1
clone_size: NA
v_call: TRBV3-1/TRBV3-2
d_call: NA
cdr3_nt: TGTGCCAGCAGCCAAGTCGAGGGCCCGAACACTGAAGCTTTCTTT
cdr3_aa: CASSQVEGPNTEAFF

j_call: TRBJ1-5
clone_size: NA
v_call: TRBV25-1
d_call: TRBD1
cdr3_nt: TGTGCCAGCAGCAGGGGGTATAGCAATCAGCCCCAGCATTTT
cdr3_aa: CASSRGYSNQPQHF

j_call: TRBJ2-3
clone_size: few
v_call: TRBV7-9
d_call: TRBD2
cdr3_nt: TGTGCCAGCAGCTTAAGACTAGCGGGAGGTAGGGGCACAGATACGCAGTATTTT
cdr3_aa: CASSLRLAGGRGTDTQYF

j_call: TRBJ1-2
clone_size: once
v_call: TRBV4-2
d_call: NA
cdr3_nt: TGTGCCAGCAGCCAAGATAAGGCAGCCTCCGCGGTAGGAGGCTACACCTTC
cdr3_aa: CASSQDKAASAVGGYTF

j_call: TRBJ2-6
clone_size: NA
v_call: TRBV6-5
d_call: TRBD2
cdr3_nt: TGTGCCAGCAGTTATAGCTCGGGGGGAGGGGCCAACGTCCTGACTTTC
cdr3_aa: CASSYSSGGGANVLTF

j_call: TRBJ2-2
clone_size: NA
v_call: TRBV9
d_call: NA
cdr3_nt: TGTGCCAGCAGCGTAGCGGCGAACACCGGGGAGCTGTTTTTT
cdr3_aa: CASSVAANTGELFF

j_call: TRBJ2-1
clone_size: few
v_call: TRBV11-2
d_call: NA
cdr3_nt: TGTGCCAGCAGCGTCACTAGTTACAATGAGCAGTTCTTC
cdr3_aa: CASSVTSYNEQFF